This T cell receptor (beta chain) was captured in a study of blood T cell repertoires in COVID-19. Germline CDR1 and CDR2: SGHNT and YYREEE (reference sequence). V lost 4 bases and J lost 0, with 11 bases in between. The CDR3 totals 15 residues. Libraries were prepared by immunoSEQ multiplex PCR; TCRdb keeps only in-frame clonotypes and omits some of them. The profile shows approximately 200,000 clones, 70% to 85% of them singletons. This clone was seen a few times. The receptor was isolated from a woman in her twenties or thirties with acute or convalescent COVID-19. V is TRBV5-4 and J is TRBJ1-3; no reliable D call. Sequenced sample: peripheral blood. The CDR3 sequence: CASSESYHSGNTIYF. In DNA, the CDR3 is TGTGCCAGCAGCGAGAGTTATCACTCTGGAAACACCATATATTTT.